This record looks at one T cell receptor beta chain sequence and its context. Antigen unknown. Primers used in a second PCR of about 6 to 11 cycles were a sample-barcoded 5' primer and a J-beta primer mix. TCRdb itself ran the 5' RACE reads through MiXCR, one entry per CDR3 protein. The data show nearly 800,000 distinct CDR3 sequences, more than 50% seen once. The entry originates in a study of blood T cells in healthy people across ages. Overall study: Per two T cells, about one barcoded beta molecule was captured through template switching. Study-wide results and limits: Long-lived donors exceeded aged donors in naive CD4+ cells and diversity. Measured against age, TCR beta diversity per million T cells decreased in a roughly linear manner.

Donors were systemically healthy Caucasian individuals from Russia aged about 6 to 90 years. Germline V gene lookup returns CDR1 MNHEY and CDR2 SMNVEV (reference sequence). The V and J ends lost 6 bases and 6 bases, in that order; junction bases with no gene match: 15. The CDR3 contains 18 residues. The clonotype originates from a man aged 40-50 years in good health. V gene TRBV27 combines with J gene TRBJ2-1, with 12 bases that match TRBD2. Material for sequencing was blood. The CDR3 sequence is CASSLLPLSSGRANEQFF. The CDR3 DNA is TGTGCCAGCAGCTTACTCCCGTTGTCTAGCGGGAGGGCCAATGAGCAGTTCTTC.